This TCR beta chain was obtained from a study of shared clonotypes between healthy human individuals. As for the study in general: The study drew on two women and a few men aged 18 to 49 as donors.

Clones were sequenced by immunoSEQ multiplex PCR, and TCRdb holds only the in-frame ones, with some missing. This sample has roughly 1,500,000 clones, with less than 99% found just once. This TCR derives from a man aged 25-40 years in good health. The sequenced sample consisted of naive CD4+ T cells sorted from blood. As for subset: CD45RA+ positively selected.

CDR3 coding DNA: TGCAGCGTCCGTGGACTAGCGGGAGGTCGGCGCACAGATACGCAGTATTTT. As protein: CSVRGLAGGRRTDTQYF. V usage is TRBV29-1 and J usage is TRBJ2-3; 14 nucleotides align to TRBD2. CDR1 and CDR2 (germline): SQVTM, ANQGSEA. This CDR3 spans 17 amino acids. V shed 6 bases and J 1 base; nucleotides not matched to a gene: 9.